The 9 T cell receptor beta chains presented below share a single source sample, sequenced in a study of blood T cells in healthy people across ages. Together with a sample-barcoded 5' primer, a J-beta primer mix was included in a second PCR lasting about 6 to 11 cycles. MiXCR was run by TCRdb on the 5' RACE reads, yielding one entry per CDR3 protein. This repertoire shows approximately 760,000 distinct CDR3 sequences, around 25% found once; its top ten account for roughly 9%. The sample was also linked to a second study, of T cells of mothers and their children.

The sample was blood. All receptors derive from a boy aged 5-17 years in good health.

The sample holds a few counts of this clonotype. The rearrangement links TRBV6-2 or TRBV6-3 to TRBJ2-5; TRBD2 aligns across 11 bases. The J call may not be correct, given that the DNA end is closer to TRBJ2-1. The CDR3 spans 16 residues. CDR1 is MNHEY and CDR2 is SVGEGT in the germline V gene. CDR3 region: CASSHTSGGRGLEQFF. In DNA form, the CDR3 reads TGTGCCAGCAGCCATACTAGCGGGGGACGGGGTCTTGAGCAGTTCTTC.

V usage is TRBV2 and J usage is TRBJ2-1, with 7 bases aligning to TRBD2. The CDR3 has 14 amino acids. Per germline, CDR1 SNHLY and CDR2 FYNNEI. V lost 6 bases to trimming and J lost 4 bases; unmatched junction nucleotides: 6. CDR3: CASRKRGGYNEQFF. CDR3 DNA: TGTGCCAGCAGAAAGCGGGGCGGTTACAATGAGCAGTTCTTC.

This clonotype occurred a few times. The V gene is TRBV20-1, the J gene TRBJ1-3; D is unclear. Trimming stripped 0 bases from V and 2 bases from J, with 11 bases between. Germline V gene data show CDR1 as DFQATT and CDR2 as SNEGSKA (reference sequence). The CDR3 is 15 residues long. CDR3 nucleotide sequence: TGCAGTGCTAGAGATTCAGGACTCCCTGGAAACACCATATATTTT. Translated, it gives CSARDSGLPGNTIYF.

The chain carries TRBV29-1 and TRBJ2-5; TRBD2 is a possible D gene (6 bases). The CDR3 contains 15 residues. The germline gives CDR1 SQVTM, CDR2 ANQGSEA. V lost 0 bases, J lost 2 bases, and 13 bases lay in between. The CDR3 loop reads CSVEERESSQETQYF. CDR3 nucleotides: TGCAGCGTTGAAGAGCGGGAAAGTAGTCAAGAGACCCAGTACTTC.

V is TRBV3-1 and J is TRBJ2-1, with D uncertain. The germline gives CDR1 LGHDT, CDR2 YNNKEL (reference sequence). The CDR3 runs 12 residues. V dropped 3 bases and J dropped 5 bases, with 5 bases sitting between them. The CDR3 here is CASSHRHNEQFF. The CDR3 nucleotides are TGTGCCAGCAGCCATCGTCACAATGAGCAGTTCTTC.

In its sample, this clonotype was seen a few times. V is TRBV5-6 and J is TRBJ1-5; D gene ambiguous. The CDR3 is 14 residues long. Germline V CDR1 and CDR2: SGHDT, YYEEEE. The germline V and J ends were trimmed by 3 bases and 4 bases, with 11 bases remaining between them. As DNA, the CDR3 is TGTGCCAGCAGCTATGGGCGGGTAAATCAGCCCCAGCATTTT. This sequence encodes CASSYGRVNQPQHF.

The genes are TRBV4-3 and TRBJ1-2; maybe TRBD1 (5 bases). Trimming removed 0 bases at V and 3 bases at J, with 20 bases between. CDR1 is LGHNA, CDR2 YSLEER, per germline. This CDR3 has 18 residues. The CDR3 loop is CASSQDLSYASGHYGYTF. In nucleotides, the CDR3 is TGCGCCAGCAGCCAAGATCTATCGTACGCCTCAGGGCACTATGGCTACACCTTC.

This clonotype was found a few times. The rearrangement joins TRBV11-2 to TRBJ2-5; tentative D call: TRBD1 (5 bases). Near its end, the DNA agrees better with TRBJ2-7, so the J call may be wrong. The CDR3 has 16 residues. The germline V gene has CDR1 SGHAT and CDR2 FQNNGV. CDR3 nucleotides: TGTGCCAGCAGCTTATTCATCGACAGAAGCTCCTACGAGCAGTACTTC. The encoded protein is CASSLFIDRSSYEQYF.

This clonotype was detected only a few times. V usage is TRBV29-1 and J usage is TRBJ2-2; 11 nucleotides agree with TRBD2. Germline V gene data show CDR1 as SQVTM and CDR2 as ANQGSEA. CDR3 length equals 17 residues. The CDR3 sequence is CNHHEEVAGGPSGELFF. The CDR3 region has the DNA TGCAACCACCATGAGGAGGTAGCGGGGGGGCCGTCCGGGGAGCTGTTTTTT.